The 23 T cell receptor beta chains listed next were all sequenced from one sample in a study of regulatory T cells in long-lasting Graves disease. To make TCR beta libraries, researchers used iRepertoire HTBI primers and Arm-PCR of CDR3 regions. TCRdb re-called the multiplex PCR reads with MiXCR, one entry per CDR3 protein. The table includes some 240,000 distinct CDR3 sequences, approximately 18% detected once. Noted time point: newly diagnosed GD, antithyroid drugs for less than 3 months. PBMC-derived RNA was used for the TCR library. The same sample was also used in a study of T cells in Graves' hyperthyroidism and ophthalmopathy.

The material sequenced was peripheral blood mononuclear cells (PBMCs), taken at new diagnosis, from a patient treated with antithyroid drugs. The receptor set was obtained from a woman aged 30 to 39 with Graves disease.

This chain connects TRBV19 to TRBJ1-4, with D perhaps matching TRBD1 (5 bases). The CDR3 contains 13 residues. Germline V gene data show CDR1 as LNHDA and CDR2 as SQIVND (reference sequence). Trimming left V 6 bases short and J 8 bases short, with 13 bases between. The CDR3 nucleotides read TGTGCCAGTAGAGACGGGAGACAGGAAAAACTGTTTTTT. Encoded protein: CASRDGRQEKLFF.

This chain links TRBV5-5 with TRBJ2-7, with TRBD1 matching over 8 bases. The CDR3 extends over 13 amino acids. The germline V gene has CDR1 SGHKS and CDR2 YYEKEE (reference sequence). V was clipped by 6 bases and J by 13 bases; unmatched bases: 15. The CDR3 coding sequence is TGTGCCAGCATCGATCCCAGGGGGCGCCGGGAATACTTC. It specifies CASIDPRGRREYF.

This clonotype was counted at least ten times. V usage is TRBV2 and J usage is TRBJ2-5, with D tentatively TRBD1 (5 bases). The V and J ends lost 0 bases and 4 bases respectively, with 12 bases between them. CDR3 length: 15 amino acids. CDR1 SNHLY and CDR2 FYNNEI come from the germline V gene. This CDR3 reads CASSEAVTVRETQYF. In nucleotides, the CDR3 is TGTGCCAGCAGTGAAGCCGTGACAGTCAGAGAGACCCAGTACTTC.

At least ten counts were recorded for this clonotype. This chain connects TRBV10-3 to TRBJ1-1; no clear D gene. This CDR3 spans 16 amino acids. Trimming removed 0 bases from V and 1 base from J, with 12 bases in between. Germline-derived CDR1 and CDR2 are ENHRY and SYGVKD. CDR3 nucleotides: TGTGCCATCAGTGAGTCGATTGGACGGCGGAACACTGAAGCTTTCTTT. The encoded protein is CAISESIGRRNTEAFF.

In this sample, this clonotype turned up many times. This rearrangement joins TRBV11-2 to TRBJ1-2, with 8 nucleotides matching TRBD1. CDR3 length: 14 amino acids. Per the germline V gene, CDR1 is SGHAT and CDR2 is FQNNGV. J gave up 7 bases and V 0 bases, and 4 bases lay outside the gene matches. The CDR3 reads CASSLDRTGSGYTF. The CDR3 nucleotides are TGTGCCAGCAGCTTAGATAGGACAGGGTCTGGCTACACCTTC.

This clonotype showed up many times. J is TRBJ1-2 and V is TRBV6-5; 9 positions match TRBD1. The length of the CDR3 is 14 residues. With 0 bases clipped from V and 6 bases from J, the junction kept 2 bases outside the gene matches. CDR1 is MNHEY, CDR2 SVGAGI, per germline. CDR3 DNA: TGTGCCAGCAGTTACTCTGGACAGGGGAATGGCTACACCTTC. It yields the protein CASSYSGQGNGYTF.

The table lists this clonotype with a few counts. V gene TRBV3-1 combines with J gene TRBJ2-3; 10 bases map to TRBD2. Germline CDR1 reads LGHDT; CDR2 reads YNNKEL (reference sequence). CDR3 length equals 15 residues. J lost 3 bases, V lost 4 bases, and 4 bases had no gene match. The CDR3 DNA reads as TGTGCCAGCAGCCCAGCGGGGGGGCCAACAGATACGCAGTATTTT. This encodes CASSPAGGPTDTQYF.

This clonotype came up many times. The J gene is TRBJ2-2, the V gene TRBV18; TRBD1 agrees at 7 bases. The V and J ends lost 5 bases and 1 base, in that order; junction bases with no gene match: 4. The CDR3 sequence is 15 residues long. Germline V gene lookup returns CDR1 KGHSH and CDR2 LQKENI. CDR3 coding DNA: TGTGCCAGCTCAACAAGGACAGGGAACACCGGGGAGCTGTTTTTT. This encodes CASSTRTGNTGELFF.

This clonotype has just a few counts. V usage is TRBV5-1 and J usage is TRBJ2-1; no reliable D call. From germline, CDR1 is SGHRS and CDR2 YFSETQ. The length of the CDR3 is 14 residues. V gave up 1 base and J gave up 6 bases, with 11 bases separating them. The CDR3 DNA reads as TGCGCCAGCAGCTTGCAGGTGACCGCCAATGAGCAGTTCTTC. Translation gives CASSLQVTANEQFF.

This sequence joins TRBV7-9 and TRBJ2-7; possibly TRBD1 for D (6 bases). With 5 bases removed from V and 1 base from J, the gap between germline ends came to 12 bases. The CDR3 covers 14 residues. The germline V gene has CDR1 SEHNR and CDR2 FQNEAQ (reference sequence). The CDR3 sequence is CASSPRTASYEQYF. The CDR3 DNA reads TGTGCCAGCAGCCCAAGGACAGCTTCCTACGAGCAGTACTTC.

This clonotype showed up many times. V and J are TRBV3-1 and TRBJ2-5, with no clear D. Germline V gene sequence: CDR1 LGHDT, CDR2 YNNKEL (reference sequence). CDR3 length equals 11 residues. The ends were cut back, 2 bases at V and 7 bases at J, with 5 bases in the middle. The CDR3 reads CASSQSGTQYF. The DNA for the CDR3 is TGTGCCAGCAGCCAATCCGGGACCCAGTACTTC.

This clonotype showed up just a few times. A much larger clone lies a single base off, so this may be a read error. The chain employs TRBV27 and TRBJ2-7; maybe TRBD1 (6 bases). CDR3 size: 14 residues. Looked up from germline, CDR1 is MNHEY and CDR2 is SMNVEV (reference sequence). The CDR3 coding sequence is TGTGCCAGCTACGGTAAACAGGGAACCTACGAGCAGCACTTC. It translates to CASYGKQGTYEQHF.

There are many counts of this clonotype. V usage is TRBV6-2 or TRBV6-3 and J usage is TRBJ1-1; D gene unclear. Germline V CDR1 and CDR2: MNHEY, SVGEGT. This CDR3 spans 13 amino acids. Trimming removed 2 bases at V and 11 bases at J, with 15 bases between. This CDR3 reads CASSYGGPPAAFF. The DNA of the CDR3 is TGTGCCAGCAGTTACGGCGGGCCGCCTGCCGCTTTCTTT.

There are many counts of this clonotype. V and J are TRBV7-8 and TRBJ2-3; TRBD2 is a possible D gene (5 bases). CDR3 length: 14 amino acids. V shed 1 base and J shed 9 bases, with 14 bases lying between them. Germline loops: CDR1 SGHVS, CDR2 FQNEAQ. Here the CDR3 DNA reads TGTGCCAGCAGCTTAGTAACTCCTGGCGGGACGCAGTATTTT. Amino acids: CASSLVTPGGTQYF.

The chain joins TRBV10-3 to TRBJ1-4; D uncertain. This CDR3 region has 13 residues. The germline CDR1 and CDR2 sequences are ENHRY and SYGVKD. V gave up 4 bases and J gave up 8 bases, with 11 bases separating them. As DNA, the CDR3 is TGTGCCATCAGTGTCATAATGGGCGAAAAACTGTTTTTT. The encoded protein is CAISVIMGEKLFF.

At least ten counts were recorded for this clonotype. This chain links TRBV20-1 with TRBJ2-3; perhaps TRBD2 as D (6 bases). The germline V and J ends were trimmed by 3 bases and 2 bases, with 15 bases remaining between them. The CDR3 length is 15 residues. CDR1 is DFQATT, CDR2 SNEGSKA, per germline (reference sequence). CDR3 in amino acids: CSASALPGLTDTQYF. As DNA, the CDR3 is TGCAGTGCTAGTGCACTGCCGGGACTCACAGATACGCAGTATTTT.

The gene calls are TRBV30 and TRBJ1-5; TRBD1 is a possible D gene (5 bases). Germline V gene lookup returns CDR1 GTSNPN and CDR2 SVGIG (reference sequence). V lost 0 bases and J 4 bases, leaving 7 bases between the germline ends. The CDR3 length is 13 residues. The CDR3: CAWSVGQNQPQHF. CDR3 sequence (DNA): TGTGCCTGGAGTGTAGGACAAAATCAGCCCCAGCATTTT.

This clonotype has ten or more counts. This rearrangement joins TRBV20-1 to TRBJ1-1; TRBD1 agrees at 9 bases. The ends lost 7 bases at V and 4 bases at J; junction bases unmatched: 10. Germline V lookup: CDR1 DFQATT, CDR2 SNEGSKA (reference sequence). The CDR3 has 14 residues. The DNA of the CDR3 is TGCAGTGTGGGACAGGGCTCGGGGGGCACTGAAGCTTTCTTT. It translates to CSVGQGSGGTEAFF.

There are many counts of this clonotype. The CDR3: CAWRQMGAGYGYTF. The CDR3 coding sequence is TGTGCCTGGAGACAAATGGGGGCAGGCTATGGCTACACCTTC. The chain employs TRBV30 and TRBJ1-2; D is possibly TRBD1 (6 bases). Germline V gene sequence: CDR1 GTSNPN, CDR2 SVGIG (reference sequence). V gave up 3 bases and J gave up 4 bases, with 15 bases separating them. The CDR3 is made up of 14 amino acids.

This clonotype was observed a handful of times. The gene calls are TRBV28 and TRBJ2-2; D not certain. Germline-derived CDR1 and CDR2 are MDHEN and SYDVKM. The CDR3 is made up of 13 amino acids. V was trimmed by 4 bases and J by 3 bases, leaving 6 bases between them. The CDR3 DNA follows: TGTGCCAGCAGTTCCCCGTACACCGGGGAGCTGTTTTTT. Encoded protein: CASSSPYTGELFF.

This chain connects TRBV28 to TRBJ2-7, with TRBD1 matching 8 bases. This CDR3 is built from 15 residues. The ends lost 6 bases at V and 3 bases at J; junction bases unmatched: 10. Germline values: CDR1 MDHEN, CDR2 SYDVKM. CDR3 residues: CASSLTQGARYEQYF. Written as DNA, the CDR3 is TGTGCCAGCAGCCTTACGCAGGGGGCGCGCTACGAGCAGTACTTC.

This clonotype has more than one count but fewer than ten. Because the CDR3 is missing its conserved closing phenylalanine or tryptophan, this is likely a read error. The chain carries TRBV6-1 and TRBJ1-1, with D tentatively TRBD1 (5 bases). Germline assignment: CDR1 MNHNS and CDR2 SASEGT. The germline V and J ends were trimmed by 3 bases and 5 bases, with 19 bases remaining between them. CDR3 length: 16 residues. CDR3 residues: CASSDPGAPGGTEAFL. CDR3 DNA: TGTGCCAGCAGTGATCCTGGGGCACCCGGGGGGACTGAAGCTTTCTTG.

This clonotype was recorded many times. This sequence joins TRBV30 and TRBJ2-7; 10 bases are shared with TRBD2. V gave up 3 bases and J gave up 6 bases; unmatched junction bases: 5. This CDR3 has 13 amino acids. Per the germline V gene, CDR1 is GTSNPN and CDR2 is SVGIG (reference sequence). CDR3 residues: CAWSPGLATEQYF. The CDR3 region has the DNA TGTGCCTGGAGCCCGGGACTAGCGACCGAGCAGTACTTC.